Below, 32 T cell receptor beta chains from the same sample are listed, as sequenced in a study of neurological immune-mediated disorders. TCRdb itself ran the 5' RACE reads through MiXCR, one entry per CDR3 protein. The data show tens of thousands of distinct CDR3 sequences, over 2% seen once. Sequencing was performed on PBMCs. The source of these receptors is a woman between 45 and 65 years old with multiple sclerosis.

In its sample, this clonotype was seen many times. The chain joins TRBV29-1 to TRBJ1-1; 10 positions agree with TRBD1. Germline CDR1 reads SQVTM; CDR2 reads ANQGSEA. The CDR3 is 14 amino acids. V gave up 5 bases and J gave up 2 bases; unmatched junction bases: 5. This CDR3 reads CSVFRDRGNTEAFF. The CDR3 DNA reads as TGCAGCGTTTTCCGGGACAGGGGTAACACTGAAGCTTTCTTT.

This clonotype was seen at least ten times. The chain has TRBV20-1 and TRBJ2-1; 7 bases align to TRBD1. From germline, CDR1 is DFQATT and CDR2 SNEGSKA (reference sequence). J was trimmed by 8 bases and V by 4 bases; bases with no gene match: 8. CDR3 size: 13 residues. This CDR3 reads CSAIDYGQDEQFF. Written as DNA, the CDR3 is TGCAGTGCTATTGACTACGGACAGGATGAGCAGTTCTTC.

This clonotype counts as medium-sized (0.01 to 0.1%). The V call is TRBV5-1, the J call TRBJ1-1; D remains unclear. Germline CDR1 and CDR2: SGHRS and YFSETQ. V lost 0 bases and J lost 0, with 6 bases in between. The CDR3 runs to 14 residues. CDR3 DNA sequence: TGCGCCAGCAGCTTGGGGATATTGAACACTGAAGCTTTCTTT. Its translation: CASSLGILNTEAFF. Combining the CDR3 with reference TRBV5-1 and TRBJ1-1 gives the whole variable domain KAGVTQTPRYLIKTRGQQVTLSCSPISGHRSVSWYQQTPGQGLQFLFEYFSETQRNKGNFPGRFSGRQFSNSRSEMNVSTLELGDSALYLCASSLGILNTEAFFGQGTRLTVV.

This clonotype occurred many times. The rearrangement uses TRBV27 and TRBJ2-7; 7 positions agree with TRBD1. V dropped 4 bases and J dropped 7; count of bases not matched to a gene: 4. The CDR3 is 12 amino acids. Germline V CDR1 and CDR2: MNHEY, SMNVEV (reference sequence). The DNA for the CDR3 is TGTGCCAGCAGTTCCCAGGGGGTGGAGCAGTACTTC. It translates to CASSSQGVEQYF.

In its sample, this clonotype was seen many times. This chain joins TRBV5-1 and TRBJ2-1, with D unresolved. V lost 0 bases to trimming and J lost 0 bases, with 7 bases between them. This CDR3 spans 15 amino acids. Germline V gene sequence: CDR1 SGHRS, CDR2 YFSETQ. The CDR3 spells CASSLVRSSYNEQFF. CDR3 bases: TGCGCCAGCAGCTTGGTCAGGAGCTCCTACAATGAGCAGTTCTTC.

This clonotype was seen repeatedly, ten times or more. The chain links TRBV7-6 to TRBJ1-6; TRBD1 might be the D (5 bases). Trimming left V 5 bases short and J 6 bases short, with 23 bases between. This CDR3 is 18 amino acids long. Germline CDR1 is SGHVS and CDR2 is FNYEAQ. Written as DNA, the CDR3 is TGTGCCAGCAGCACTTTCCCGGGAGGGACCCCTGGTAATTCACCCCTCCACTTT. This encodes CASSTFPGGTPGNSPLHF.

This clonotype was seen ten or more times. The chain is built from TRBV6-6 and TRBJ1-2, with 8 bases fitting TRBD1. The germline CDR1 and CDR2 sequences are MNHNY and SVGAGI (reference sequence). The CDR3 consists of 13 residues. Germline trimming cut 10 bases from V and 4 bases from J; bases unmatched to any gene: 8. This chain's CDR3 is CAIQGAVGYGYTF. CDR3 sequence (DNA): TGTGCCATTCAGGGGGCCGTTGGCTATGGCTACACCTTC.

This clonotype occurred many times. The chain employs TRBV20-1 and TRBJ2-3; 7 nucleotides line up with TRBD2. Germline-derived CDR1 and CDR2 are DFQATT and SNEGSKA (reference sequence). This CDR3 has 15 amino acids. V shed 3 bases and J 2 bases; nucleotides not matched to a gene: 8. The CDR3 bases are TGCAGTGCTAGTTCGGGACTAACCCCCACAGATACGCAGTATTTT. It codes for CSASSGLTPTDTQYF.

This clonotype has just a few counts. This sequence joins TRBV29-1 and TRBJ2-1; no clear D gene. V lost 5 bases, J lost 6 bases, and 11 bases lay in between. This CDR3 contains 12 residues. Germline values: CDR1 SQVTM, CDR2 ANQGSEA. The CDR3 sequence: CSVLPVRNEQFF. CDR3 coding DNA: TGCAGCGTTCTTCCAGTTCGCAATGAGCAGTTCTTC.

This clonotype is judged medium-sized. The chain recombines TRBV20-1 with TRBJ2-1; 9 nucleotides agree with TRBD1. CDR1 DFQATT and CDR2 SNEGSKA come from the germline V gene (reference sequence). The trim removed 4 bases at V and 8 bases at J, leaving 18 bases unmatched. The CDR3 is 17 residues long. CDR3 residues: CSANTYSGTGIGDEQFF. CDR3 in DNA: TGCAGTGCTAATACTTACTCCGGGACAGGGATAGGCGATGAGCAGTTCTTC.

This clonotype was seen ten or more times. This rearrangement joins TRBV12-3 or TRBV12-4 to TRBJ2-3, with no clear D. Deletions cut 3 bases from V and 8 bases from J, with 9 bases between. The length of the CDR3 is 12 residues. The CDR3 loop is CASSFYQGTQYF. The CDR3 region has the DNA TGTGCCAGCAGTTTTTACCAAGGTACGCAGTATTTT.

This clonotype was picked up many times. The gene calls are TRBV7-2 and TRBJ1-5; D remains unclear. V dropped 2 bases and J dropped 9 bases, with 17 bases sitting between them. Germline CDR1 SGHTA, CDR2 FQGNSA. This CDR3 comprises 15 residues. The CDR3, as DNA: TGTGCCAGCAGCTTACTTTTTAAGGGTGGAGGGCCCCAGCATTTT. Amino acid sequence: CASSLLFKGGGPQHF.

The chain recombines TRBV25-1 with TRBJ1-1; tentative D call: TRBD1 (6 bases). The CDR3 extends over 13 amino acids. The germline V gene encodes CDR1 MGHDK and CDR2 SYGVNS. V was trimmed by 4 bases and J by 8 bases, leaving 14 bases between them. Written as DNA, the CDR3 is TGTGCCAGCAGTGGGACAGCGGCCCTCGAAGCTTTCTTT. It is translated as CASSGTAALEAFF. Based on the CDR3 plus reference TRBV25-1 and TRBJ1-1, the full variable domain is EADIYQTPRYLVIGTGKKITLECSQTMGHDKMYWYQQDPGMELHLIHYSYGVNSTEKGDLSSESTVSRIRTEHFPLTLESARPSHTSQYLCASSGTAALEAFFGQGTRLTVV.

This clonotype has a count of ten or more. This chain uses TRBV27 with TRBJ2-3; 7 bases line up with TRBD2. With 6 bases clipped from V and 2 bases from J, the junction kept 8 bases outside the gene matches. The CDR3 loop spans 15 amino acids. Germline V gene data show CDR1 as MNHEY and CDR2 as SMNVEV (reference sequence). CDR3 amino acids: CASSPRLALTDTQYF. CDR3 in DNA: TGTGCCAGCAGCCCCAGACTAGCTCTCACAGATACGCAGTATTTT.

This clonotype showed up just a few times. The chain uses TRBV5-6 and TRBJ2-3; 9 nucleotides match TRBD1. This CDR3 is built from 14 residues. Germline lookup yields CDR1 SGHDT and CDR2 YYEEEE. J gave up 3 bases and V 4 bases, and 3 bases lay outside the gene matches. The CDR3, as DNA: TGTGCCAGCAGCAGGACAGGGGCTACAGATACGCAGTATTTT. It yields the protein CASSRTGATDTQYF.

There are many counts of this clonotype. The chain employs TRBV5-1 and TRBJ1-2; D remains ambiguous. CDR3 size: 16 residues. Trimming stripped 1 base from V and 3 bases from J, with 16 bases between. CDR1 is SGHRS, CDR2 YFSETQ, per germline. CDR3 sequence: CASSLYRTGSYYGYTF. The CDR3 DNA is TGCGCCAGCAGCTTGTACCGGACGGGATCCTACTATGGCTACACCTTC.

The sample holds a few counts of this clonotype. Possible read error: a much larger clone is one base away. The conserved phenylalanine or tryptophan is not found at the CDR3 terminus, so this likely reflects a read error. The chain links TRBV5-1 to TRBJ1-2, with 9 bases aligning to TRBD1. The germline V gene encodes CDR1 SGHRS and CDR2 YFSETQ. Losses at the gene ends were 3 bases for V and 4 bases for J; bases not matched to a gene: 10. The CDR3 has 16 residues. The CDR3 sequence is CASSSRQGEQTYGYTI. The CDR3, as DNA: TGCGCCAGCAGCTCTAGACAGGGGGAGCAGACCTATGGCTACACCATC.

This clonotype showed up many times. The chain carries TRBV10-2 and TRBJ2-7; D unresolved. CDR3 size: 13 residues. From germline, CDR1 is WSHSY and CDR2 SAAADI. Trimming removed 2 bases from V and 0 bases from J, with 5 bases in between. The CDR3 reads CASSEEVSYEQYF. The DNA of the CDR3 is TGCGCCAGCAGTGAGGAGGTCTCCTACGAGCAGTACTTC.

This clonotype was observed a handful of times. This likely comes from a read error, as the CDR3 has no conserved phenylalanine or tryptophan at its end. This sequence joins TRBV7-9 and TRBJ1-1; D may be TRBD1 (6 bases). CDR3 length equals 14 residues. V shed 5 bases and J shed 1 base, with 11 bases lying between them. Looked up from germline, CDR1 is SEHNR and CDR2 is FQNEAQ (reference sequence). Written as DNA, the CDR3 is TGTGCCAGCAGCCGGACAGTAAGGAACACTGAAGCTTTCAAT. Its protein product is CASSRTVRNTEAFN.

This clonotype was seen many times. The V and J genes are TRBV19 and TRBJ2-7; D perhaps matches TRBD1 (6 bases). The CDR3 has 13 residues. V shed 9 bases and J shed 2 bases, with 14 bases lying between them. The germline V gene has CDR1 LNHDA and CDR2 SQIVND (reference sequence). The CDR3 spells CARTWDIPYEQYF. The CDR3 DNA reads TGTGCCAGGACCTGGGACATCCCCTACGAGCAGTACTTC.

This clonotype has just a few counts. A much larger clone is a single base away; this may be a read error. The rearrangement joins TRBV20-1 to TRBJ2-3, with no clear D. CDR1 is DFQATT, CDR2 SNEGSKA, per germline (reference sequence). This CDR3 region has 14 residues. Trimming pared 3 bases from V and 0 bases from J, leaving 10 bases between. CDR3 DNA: TGCAGTGCTAGTGAGGCCGAAAGCACAGATACGCAGTATTTT. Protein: CSASEAESTDTQYF.

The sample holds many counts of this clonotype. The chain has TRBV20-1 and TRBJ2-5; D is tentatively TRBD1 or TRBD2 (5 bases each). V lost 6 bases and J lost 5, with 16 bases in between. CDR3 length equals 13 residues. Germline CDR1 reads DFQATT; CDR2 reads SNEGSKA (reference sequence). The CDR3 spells CSAPSGTMETQYF. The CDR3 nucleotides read TGCAGTGCACCGTCCGGGACGATGGAGACCCAGTACTTC.

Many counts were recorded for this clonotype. This chain's CDR3 is CASSFHGTGRYF. The CDR3 DNA reads as TGTGCCAGCAGTTTTCATGGCACAGGGCGGTACTTC. This chain links TRBV12-3 or TRBV12-4 with TRBJ2-4, with a tentative D call TRBD1 (6 bases). Between the trimmed V and J ends, which lost 3 bases and 15 bases, there was a span of 15 bases. CDR3 length: 12 amino acids.

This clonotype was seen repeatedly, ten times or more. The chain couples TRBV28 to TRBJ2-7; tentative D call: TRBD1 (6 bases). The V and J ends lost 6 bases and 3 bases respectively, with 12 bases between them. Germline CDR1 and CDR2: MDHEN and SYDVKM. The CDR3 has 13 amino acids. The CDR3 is CASRDSVGYEQYF. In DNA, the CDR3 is TGTGCCAGCAGGGACAGTGTAGGCTACGAGCAGTACTTC.

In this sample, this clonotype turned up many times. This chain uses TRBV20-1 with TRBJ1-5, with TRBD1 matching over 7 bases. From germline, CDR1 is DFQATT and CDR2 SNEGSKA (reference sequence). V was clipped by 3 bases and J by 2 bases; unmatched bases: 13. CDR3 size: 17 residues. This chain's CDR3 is CSASHSDRAVGNQPQHF. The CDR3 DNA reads TGCAGTGCTAGTCATTCTGACAGGGCGGTTGGCAATCAGCCCCAGCATTTT.

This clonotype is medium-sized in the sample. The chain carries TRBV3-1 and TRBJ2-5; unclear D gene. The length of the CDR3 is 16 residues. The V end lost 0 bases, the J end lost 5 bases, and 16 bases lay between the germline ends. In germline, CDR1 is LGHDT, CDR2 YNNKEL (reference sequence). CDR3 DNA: TGTGCCAGCAGCCAAGATTTGGCCACCTCCCGGGAGACCCAGTACTTC. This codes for CASSQDLATSRETQYF.

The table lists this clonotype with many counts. CDR3 in amino acids: CASRAGGQYEQYF. Here the CDR3 DNA reads TGTGCCAGCAGGGCGGGAGGGCAATACGAGCAGTACTTC. The V and J genes are TRBV12-3 or TRBV12-4 and TRBJ2-7; 9 bases match TRBD2. The CDR3 is 13 residues long. V was pared by 6 bases and J by 4 bases, with 4 bases of the junction left unmatched.

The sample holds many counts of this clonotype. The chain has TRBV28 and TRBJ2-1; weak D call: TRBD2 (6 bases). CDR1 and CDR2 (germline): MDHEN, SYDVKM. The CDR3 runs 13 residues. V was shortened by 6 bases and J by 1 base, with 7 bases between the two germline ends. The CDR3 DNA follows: TGTGCCAGCAGCGGGAGATCCTACAATGAGCAGTTCTTC. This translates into CASSGRSYNEQFF.

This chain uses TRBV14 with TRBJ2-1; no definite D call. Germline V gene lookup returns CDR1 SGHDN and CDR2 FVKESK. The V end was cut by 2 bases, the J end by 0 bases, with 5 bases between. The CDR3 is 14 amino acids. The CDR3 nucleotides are TGTGCCAGCAGCCAATCCAACTCCTACAATGAGCAGTTCTTC. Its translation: CASSQSNSYNEQFF.

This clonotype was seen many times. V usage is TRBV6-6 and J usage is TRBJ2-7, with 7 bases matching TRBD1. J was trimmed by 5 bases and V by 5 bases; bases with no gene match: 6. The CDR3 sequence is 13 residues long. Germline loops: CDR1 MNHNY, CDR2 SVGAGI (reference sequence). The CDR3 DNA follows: TGTGCCAGCAGTACAGGGGCTTCGGACGAGCAGTACTTC. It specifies CASSTGASDEQYF.

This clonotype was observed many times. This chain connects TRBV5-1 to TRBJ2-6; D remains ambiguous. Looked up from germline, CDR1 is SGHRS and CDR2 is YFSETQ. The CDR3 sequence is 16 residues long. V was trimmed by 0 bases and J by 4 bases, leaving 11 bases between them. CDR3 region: CASSLGPTGGANVLTF. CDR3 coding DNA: TGCGCCAGCAGCTTGGGACCGACTGGAGGGGCCAACGTCCTGACTTTC. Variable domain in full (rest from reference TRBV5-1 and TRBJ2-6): KAGVTQTPRYLIKTRGQQVTLSCSPISGHRSVSWYQQTPGQGLQFLFEYFSETQRNKGNFPGRFSGRQFSNSRSEMNVSTLELGDSALYLCASSLGPTGGANVLTFGAGSRLTVL.

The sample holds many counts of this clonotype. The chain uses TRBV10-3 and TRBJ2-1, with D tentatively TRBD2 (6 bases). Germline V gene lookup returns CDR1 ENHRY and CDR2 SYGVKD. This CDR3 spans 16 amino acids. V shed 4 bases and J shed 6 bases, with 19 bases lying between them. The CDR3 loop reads CAISAISGRSGNEQFF. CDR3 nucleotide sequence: TGTGCCATCAGTGCAATTAGCGGCCGGTCGGGCAATGAGCAGTTCTTC.